This T cell receptor (beta chain) was retrieved from a study of T cell repertoires in cytomegalovirus infection. Across the whole study: In public TCR beta signatures, there were indications of both CMV infection and matching HLA type. Study-wide findings and caveats: Cumulated frequencies of public TCR beta families served to identify carriers of CMV plus the relevant HLA.

This clonotype was found many times. Its antigen is unknown. V was shortened by 7 bases and J by 1 base, with 14 bases between the two germline ends. CDR1 and CDR2 (germline): SEHNR, FQNEAQ (reference sequence). This CDR3 is 14 amino acids long. TCRdb itself ran the reads through MiXCR, one entry per CDR3 protein. The data contain 230,000 or so distinct CDR3 sequences, about a sixth of them singletons. Sequenced sample: CD8+ T cells from PBMCs. The rearrangement links TRBV7-9 to TRBJ2-7; D possibly uses TRBD1 or TRBD2 (5 bases each). The source is a human donor in good health (CMV status not recorded). Some clones in this sample may be carry-over from other donors' samples. The CDR3 reads CASTDGTVSYEQYF. The CDR3 region has the DNA TGTGCCAGCACCGATGGGACGGTGTCCTACGAGCAGTACTTC.